The rows below give T cell receptor beta chains drawn from one sample of a study of blood T cells in healthy people across ages. MiXCR, run by TCRdb on the 5' RACE reads, gives a single entry per CDR3 protein. Of 650,000 to 1,000,000 distinct CDR3 sequences listed, about 36% are singletons. Sequencing used blood. Every receptor here comes from a man aged 18 to 30 in good health. CDR3s include the opening cysteine and the closing phenylalanine or tryptophan. The order of the fields is J gene, CDR3 length, V gene, D gene, clone size, CDR3 DNA, CDR3 protein. A D gene is named only where the DNA matches it firmly. Size values are once, few and many counts, or a class for expanded clones, and some rows have none.

>TRBJ2-1|16|TRBV5-5|TRBD2|few
TGTGCCAGCAGCTTCCTAGCGGGGGGGTCCTACAATGAGCAGTTCTTC
CASSFLAGGSYNEQFF
>TRBJ1-2|13|TRBV6-5|.|.
TGTGCCAGCAGTTACCTGGGGGAGGATGGCTACACCTTC
CASSYLGEDGYTF
>TRBJ1-2|13|TRBV6-5|.|many
TGTGCCAGCAGTCCGACAATAATTAATAGCTACACCTTC
CASSPTIINSYTF
>TRBJ2-7|16|TRBV7-9|.|.
TGTGCCAGCAGCTCCCCCCAGGGACAAGATTACTTCGAGCAGTACTTC
CASSSPQGQDYFEQYF
>TRBJ2-3|17|TRBV12-5|.|many
TGTGCTAGTGGTTTCGGGATTCTAGCGACTAGCACAGATACGCAGTATTTT
CASGFGILATSTDTQYF
>TRBJ2-2|15|TRBV7-9|.|.
TGTGCCAGCTGGATTCGAGGGTCTAACACCGGGGAGCTGTTTTTT
CASWIRGSNTGELFF
>TRBJ1-5|15|TRBV2|TRBD1|few
TGTGCCAGCGGGGGGACAGGGATTGACAATCAGCCCCAGCATTTT
CASGGTGIDNQPQHF
>TRBJ2-3|17|TRBV7-2|TRBD2|few
TGTGCCAGCAGCCTCGGACTAGCGGGACGCATCACAGATACGCAGTATTTT
CASSLGLAGRITDTQYF
>TRBJ1-4|15|TRBV28|TRBD1|few
TGTGCCAGCCTGTTAAAAGGCAGGGGGCTTGAAAAACTGTTTTTT
CASLLKGRGLEKLFF
>TRBJ1-2|13|TRBV25-1|.|.
TGTGCCAGCAGTGGAGCCGCGCACTATGGCTACACCTTC
CASSGAAHYGYTF
>TRBJ1-1|16|TRBV5-1|TRBD1|.
TGCGCCAGCAGCCCCCGGACAGGGGACCAGAACACTGAAGCTTTCTTT
CASSPRTGDQNTEAFF
>TRBJ2-1|14|TRBV10-3|TRBD1|few
TGTGCCATCAGGGACAGGAGCTCCTACAATGAGCAGTTCTTC
CAIRDRSSYNEQFF
>TRBJ2-4|15|TRBV5-1|TRBD1|once
TGCGCCAGCAGCTCAACAACGGGACAGAAAAACATTCAGTACTTC
CASSSTTGQKNIQYF
>TRBJ2-5|14|TRBV20-1|.|many
TGCAGTGCTAGAGCCCCGAGGGGCGAAGAGACCCAGTACTTC
CSARAPRGEETQYF
>TRBJ1-2|14|TRBV7-9|.|.
TGTGCCAGCAGCTTGGGCAATTCTGGGGATGGCTACACCTTC
CASSLGNSGDGYTF
>TRBJ2-5|14|TRBV11-1|.|.
TGTGCCGGCAGCTTAGGGCCCTCGGGAGAGACCCAGTACTTC
CAGSLGPSGETQYF
>TRBJ2-5|16|TRBV28|TRBD1|.
TGTGCCAGCAGTTCCATCTTCCGGGACAGGGAAGAGACCCAGTACTTC
CASSSIFRDREETQYF
>TRBJ1-2|16|TRBV20-1|TRBD1|few
TGCAGTGCTAGTAGGCCAGGACAGGAGAATCTCTATGGCTACACCTTC
CSASRPGQENLYGYTF
>TRBJ2-2|16|TRBV7-3|TRBD1|.
TGTGCCAGCAGCCTATACCTCGACAGGGGCGCCGGGGAGCTGTTTTTT
CASSLYLDRGAGELFF
>TRBJ1-1|15|TRBV30|.|.
TGTGCCTGGAGTGTACTGGGGGGCGCGAAGACTGAAGCTTTCTTT
CAWSVLGGAKTEAFF
>TRBJ2-1|14|TRBV3-1|TRBD1|few
TGTGCCAGCAGCCAAAGACAGGGAGACAATGAGCAGTTCTTC
CASSQRQGDNEQFF
>TRBJ2-5|14|TRBV7-2|TRBD1|.
TGTGCCAGCAGCCCCGACAGGGTTAAAGAGACCCAGTACTTC
CASSPDRVKETQYF
>TRBJ2-1|14|TRBV29-1|.|.
TGCTGCGTCACCGGGCCTTCTTCCATCAATGAGCAGTTCTTC
CCVTGPSSINEQFF
>TRBJ1-4|15|TRBV4-3|.|.
TGCGCCAGCAGCCAAGAATTGGGGGTGGCCGAAAAACTGTTTTTT
CASSQELGVAEKLFF
>TRBJ2-6|16|TRBV10-3|TRBD1|many
TGTGCCATCTCCGGGACAGCGATCTCTGGGGCCAACGTCCTGACTTTC
CAISGTAISGANVLTF
>TRBJ1-5|15|TRBV20-1|.|.
TGCAGTGCTCAATCAAGGGCTCATAGCAATCAGCCCCAGCATTTT
CSAQSRAHSNQPQHF
>TRBJ2-3|13|TRBV29-1|.|many
TGCAGCGCAGGAGATTTTAGCACAGATACGCAGTATTTT
CSAGDFSTDTQYF
>TRBJ2-3|20|TRBV5-1|TRBD2|few
TGCGCCAGCAGCTTGGAGTCGTGGGGAGGCCTAGCGGGGAACACAGATACGCAGTATTTT
CASSLESWGGLAGNTDTQYF
>TRBJ1-4|17|TRBV21-1|.|few
TGTGCCAGCAGCGGGCCCTATAAATTTGCAACTAATGAAAAACTGTTTTTT
CASSGPYKFATNEKLFF
>TRBJ2-1|15|TRBV20-1|TRBD2|.
TGCAGTGCTACCCGAGCGGGGGCCAGCTACAATGAGCAGTTCTTC
CSATRAGASYNEQFF
>TRBJ2-3|16|TRBV3-1|.|many
TGTGCCAGCAGCCAAGAATTGACAACTAGCACAGATACGCAGTATTTT
CASSQELTTSTDTQYF
>TRBJ1-2|14|TRBV5-1|TRBD1|few
TGCGCCAGCTCCGAGACAGGGGGCCTCGATGGCTACACCTTC
CASSETGGLDGYTF
>TRBJ2-7|12|TRBV6-2/TRBV6-3|.|.
TGTGCCAGCACAAACCGGATTTACGAGCAGTACTTC
CASTNRIYEQYF
>TRBJ2-3|13|TRBV4-1|.|few
TGCGCCAGCAACCGTAGGAGCACAGATACGCAGTATTTT
CASNRRSTDTQYF
>TRBJ1-1|11|TRBV12-3/TRBV12-4|.|few
TGTGCCAGCAGTCCAGGGTTCGAAGCTTTCTTT
CASSPGFEAFF
>TRBJ2-7|16|TRBV4-3|.|.
TGCGCCAGCAGCCAAGTCTGGCAGGGGCTCTCCTACGAGCAGTACTTC
CASSQVWQGLSYEQYF
>TRBJ2-5|12|TRBV12-3/TRBV12-4|.|many
TGTGCCAGCAGTTTCTCATCGGAGACCCAGTACTTC
CASSFSSETQYF
>TRBJ2-1|14|TRBV14|.|.
TGTGCCAGCAGCCAAGCTTGGAAGACCGCCGAGCAGTTCTTC
CASSQAWKTAEQFF
>TRBJ2-3|15|TRBV4-2|.|.
TGTGCCAGCAGCCAAGAGGCAGCTCTCACAGATACGCAGTATTTT
CASSQEAALTDTQYF
>TRBJ1-6|17|TRBV4-1|TRBD1|.
TGCGCCAGCAGCCAAGAATGGGACAGGGGAATAGGTTCACCCCTCCACTTT
CASSQEWDRGIGSPLHF
>TRBJ1-2|14|TRBV10-3|TRBD1|many
TGTGCCATCAGTGTGGGGACAGCGTTATATGGCTACACCTTC
CAISVGTALYGYTF
>TRBJ1-2|15|TRBV27|TRBD1|.
TGTGCCAGCAGTCCTCCAGGGGGGACAGGGTATGGCTACACCTTC
CASSPPGGTGYGYTF
>TRBJ2-7|14|TRBV20-1|.|.
TGCAGTGCTAGAGAGGGATCCTCCTACAATGAGCAGTACTTC
CSAREGSSYNEQYF
>TRBJ1-5|14|TRBV6-2/TRBV6-3|.|few
TGTGCCAGCAGTTACTCGACCCCTAATCAGCCCCAGCATTTT
CASSYSTPNQPQHF
>TRBJ1-4|15|TRBV4-3|.|.
TGCGCCAGCAGCCAAGGAGGCCAGGTTAATGAAAAACTGTTTTTT
CASSQGGQVNEKLFF
>TRBJ2-5|13|TRBV20-1|.|few
TGCAGTGCTAGCGGGGGGCCCCAAGAGACCCAGTACTTC
CSASGGPQETQYF
>TRBJ1-2|13|TRBV6-1|.|.
TGTGCCAGCAGACCCCGGGAGGCTACTGGCTACACCTTC
CASRPREATGYTF
>TRBJ2-1|15|TRBV29-1|TRBD2|few
TGCAGCGTTGAACCTTGGGGGGGTCTATACAATGAGCAGTTCTTC
CSVEPWGGLYNEQFF
>TRBJ2-3|15|TRBV7-2|.|few
TGTGCCAGCAGCTTCGGACGGGCCTCGACTTATACGCAGTATTTT
CASSFGRASTYTQYF
>TRBJ1-1|16|TRBV29-1|.|.
TGCAGCGTGGCCGGGGCACGAAGATCACCGAACACTGAAGCTTTCTTT
CSVAGARRSPNTEAFF
>TRBJ1-2|14|TRBV12-3/TRBV12-4|.|many
TGTGCCAGCAGTTACGGAGGTGGGAACTATGGCTACACCTTC
CASSYGGGNYGYTF
>TRBJ2-7|14|TRBV2|.|many
TGTGCCAGCAAGGGGAAGGTCGTGACCCACGAGCAGTACTTC
CASKGKVVTHEQYF
>TRBJ1-1|15|TRBV20-1|.|.
TGCAGTGCTAGAGATTATGGGCCTCCGGGGTGTGTAGCTTTCTTT
CSARDYGPPGCVAFF
>TRBJ2-2|13|TRBV4-1|.|.
TGCGCCAGCAGCCAAGATGAGACCGGGGAGCTGTTTTTT
CASSQDETGELFF